The next 27 T cell receptor beta chains were all read from a single sample in a study of shared clonotypes between healthy human individuals. The protocol was immunoSEQ multiplex PCR, while the TCRdb copy is restricted to in-frame clones and leaves out a portion. The sample yields 950,000 to 1,100,000 clones, around 76% seen once. The sample consisted of memory CD4+ T cells sorted from blood. Described subset: CD45RA-negative fraction. The receptors originated from a man younger than 30 in good health.

J is TRBJ2-7 and V is TRBV5-1; the match to TRBD1 covers 9 bases. The V gene end was trimmed by 0 bases and the J gene end by 5 bases; junction bases not matched to a gene: 9. The germline CDR1 and CDR2 sequences are SGHRS and YFSETQ. The CDR3 length is 16 residues. CDR3 nucleotide sequence: TGCGCCAGCAGCTTGGATAACAGGGGGCGCATTCACGAGCAGTACTTC. It specifies CASSLDNRGRIHEQYF.

The gene calls are TRBV29-1 and TRBJ2-1; D may be TRBD2 (6 bases). The germline gives CDR1 SQVTM, CDR2 ANQGSEA. V was trimmed by 6 bases and J by 3 bases, leaving 21 bases between them. The CDR3 runs to 16 residues. The CDR3 is CSVGGYGSGFYNEQFF. In nucleotides, the CDR3 is TGCAGCGTAGGAGGGTACGGGAGTGGCTTCTACAATGAGCAGTTCTTC.

The chain recombines TRBV5-4 with TRBJ2-1; D is unresolved. In germline, CDR1 is SGHNT, CDR2 YYREEE (reference sequence). Deletions cut 4 bases from V and 5 bases from J, with 19 bases between. The CDR3 has 16 amino acids. DNA of the CDR3: TGTGCCAGCAGCCTTGGCTTCCAGAACCTTAACAATGAGCAGTTCTTC. This encodes CASSLGFQNLNNEQFF.

The chain uses TRBV28 and TRBJ1-5, with D possibly being TRBD1 (5 bases). The CDR3 is made up of 13 amino acids. The germline CDR1 and CDR2 sequences are MDHEN and SYDVKM. V was pared by 8 bases and J by 3 bases, with 11 bases between. The CDR3 DNA reads as TGTGCCAGCGGGGGTTCTTACAATCAGCCCCAGCATTTT. This gives the protein CASGGSYNQPQHF.

This clone was counted a few times. The CDR3 bases are TGTGCCAGTAGTATCCGGAAGGGGTCCTACGAGCAGTACTTC. Amino acids: CASSIRKGSYEQYF. The genes are TRBV19 and TRBJ2-7, with D tentatively TRBD1 (5 bases). Germline V gene lookup returns CDR1 LNHDA and CDR2 SQIVND (reference sequence). CDR3 length: 14 residues. V shed 3 bases and J shed 1 base, with 10 bases lying between them.

This clone showed up many times. Other DNA sequences in this specimen translate into the identical CDR3. V is TRBV6-5 and J is TRBJ1-1; D remains ambiguous. This CDR3 has 12 residues. From germline, CDR1 is MNHEY and CDR2 SVGAGI. The germline V and J ends were trimmed by 4 bases and 1 base, with 4 bases remaining between them. CDR3 region: CASSFRNTEAFF. The DNA for the CDR3 is TGTGCCAGCAGTTTTAGGAACACTGAAGCTTTCTTT.

The chain is built from TRBV6-5 and TRBJ1-2; D is unclear. This CDR3 contains 14 residues. The ends were cut back, 0 bases at V and 7 bases at J, with 12 bases in the middle. Germline values: CDR1 MNHEY, CDR2 SVGAGI. The CDR3 DNA follows: TGTGCCAGCAGTTACTCAGGGCATCGGGGTGGCTACACCTTC. Its translation is CASSYSGHRGGYTF.

Points on this clone: Other DNA variants within this sample encode the same CDR3. This rearrangement joins TRBV9 to TRBJ1-1; unclear D gene. This CDR3 has 13 residues. The V and J ends lost 4 bases and 0 bases respectively, with 7 bases between them. The germline V gene encodes CDR1 SGDLS and CDR2 YYNGEE. In DNA form, the CDR3 reads TGTGCCAGCAGCCCCGGGTTGAACACTGAAGCTTTCTTT. Translating gives CASSPGLNTEAFF.

The CDR3 reads CASSLGGLAGKETQYF. The CDR3 DNA is TGCGCCAGCAGCTTGGGGGGACTAGCGGGGAAAGAGACCCAGTACTTC. The chain couples TRBV5-1 to TRBJ2-5; 13 nucleotides align to TRBD2. Germline V CDR1 and CDR2: SGHRS, YFSETQ. The CDR3 is 16 amino acids. V dropped 0 bases and J dropped 3; count of bases not matched to a gene: 2.

This clone was picked up a small number of times. The chain couples TRBV18 to TRBJ2-3, with D possibly matching TRBD2 (6 bases). The CDR3 runs to 15 residues. The V end lost 3 bases, the J end lost 3 bases, and 13 bases lay between the germline ends. Looked up from germline, CDR1 is KGHSH and CDR2 is LQKENI. The CDR3 coding sequence is TGTGCCAGCTCACCTTTCGGGACTTCAACAGATACGCAGTATTTT. It codes for CASSPFGTSTDTQYF.

The chain has TRBV19 and TRBJ1-1; 9 nucleotides align to TRBD1. Germline trimming cut 4 bases from V and 5 bases from J; bases unmatched to any gene: 8. The CDR3 spans 15 residues. Germline CDR1 and CDR2: LNHDA and SQIVND (reference sequence). DNA for the CDR3: TGTGCCAGTAGTAGGGAAGACAGGGGGGGGACTGAAGCTTTCTTT. Translation gives CASSREDRGGTEAFF.

The chain is built from TRBV5-1 and TRBJ1-3; perhaps TRBD1 as D (5 bases). Germline loops: CDR1 SGHRS, CDR2 YFSETQ. The CDR3 is made up of 16 amino acids. Trimming left V 0 bases short and J 0 bases short, with 10 bases between. The CDR3 coding sequence is TGCGCCAGCAGCTTGGATGGGGCAAGCTCTGGAAACACCATATATTTT. This gives the protein CASSLDGASSGNTIYF.

The V gene is TRBV5-1, the J gene TRBJ2-7, with D perhaps being TRBD1 or TRBD2 (6 bases each). There are 15 residues in the CDR3. Trimming removed 0 bases from V and 0 bases from J, with 10 bases in between. Germline values: CDR1 SGHRS, CDR2 YFSETQ. Here the CDR3 DNA reads TGCGCCAGCAGCTTGGTCCGGGGGCCCTCCTACGAGCAGTACTTC. Protein sequence: CASSLVRGPSYEQYF.

The rearrangement links TRBV5-4 to TRBJ2-7, with D uncertain. The CDR3 has 14 residues. CDR1 and CDR2 (germline): SGHNT, YYREEE (reference sequence). V dropped 5 bases and J dropped 0 bases, with 12 bases sitting between them. CDR3 sequence: CASRLQPSSYEQYF. Written as DNA, the CDR3 is TGTGCCAGCAGATTACAGCCGAGCTCCTACGAGCAGTACTTC.

The chain has TRBV9 and TRBJ2-3; D call uncertain. This CDR3 has 13 amino acids. Looked up from germline, CDR1 is SGDLS and CDR2 is YYNGEE. V was pared by 3 bases and J by 0 bases, with 5 bases between. CDR3 nucleotide sequence: TGTGCCAGCAGCGACCAGAGCACAGATACGCAGTATTTT. Translated: CASSDQSTDTQYF.

The chain is built from TRBV10-1 and TRBJ2-7; D is undetermined. Per the germline V gene, CDR1 is WNHNN and CDR2 is SYGVQD (reference sequence). The CDR3 spans 12 residues. V lost 11 bases and J 4 bases, leaving 15 bases between the germline ends. CDR3 DNA: TGCGCCCCCCCACCTTATGGGTACGAGCAGTACTTC. This codes for CAPPPYGYEQYF.

V and J are TRBV30 and TRBJ1-4, with 7 bases fitting TRBD1. CDR1 is GTSNPN and CDR2 is SVGIG in the germline V gene (reference sequence). V gave up 1 base and J gave up 0 bases; unmatched junction bases: 5. CDR3 length equals 16 residues. CDR3 nucleotides: TGTGCCTGGAGTGGGGGACAGACAACAACTAATGAAAAACTGTTTTTT. Protein product: CAWSGGQTTTNEKLFF.

This sequence joins TRBV5-5 and TRBJ1-3; 8 bases agree with TRBD1. Germline CDR1 and CDR2: SGHKS and YYEKEE (reference sequence). Unmatched junction bases numbered 6, after V lost 4 bases and J lost 6 bases. CDR3 length: 14 residues. The chain's CDR3 is CASSLDRGLNTIYF. CDR3 DNA: TGTGCCAGCAGCCTCGACAGGGGTCTAAACACCATATATTTT. Based on the CDR3 plus reference TRBV5-5 and TRBJ1-3, the full variable domain is DAGVTQSPTHLIKTRGQQVTLRCSPISGHKSVSWYQQVLGQGPQFIFQYYEKEERGRGNFPDRFSARQFPNYSSELNVNALLLGDSALYLCASSLDRGLNTIYFGEGSWLTVV.

Details on this clone: At the DNA level, this CDR3 is encoded by other sequences in the same sample as well. The V gene is TRBV11-2, the J gene TRBJ1-3, with D perhaps matching TRBD1 (5 bases). The CDR3 spans 17 residues. The germline V gene encodes CDR1 SGHAT and CDR2 FQNNGV. Trimming removed 5 bases at V and 0 bases at J, with 17 bases between. DNA of the CDR3: TGTGCCAGCAGCCTACTGGGACGCCCCCTCTCTGGAAACACCATATATTTT. Residues: CASSLLGRPLSGNTIYF.

This clone was counted between two and nine times. The chain employs TRBV2 and TRBJ2-7; 9 nucleotides line up with TRBD1. Germline V CDR1 and CDR2: SNHLY, FYNNEI. The CDR3 has 14 amino acids. The V segment lost 2 bases and the J segment 3 bases; nucleotides outside the gene matches: 2. The CDR3 loop is CASSERTGVYEQYF. CDR3 nucleotide sequence: TGTGCCAGCAGTGAAAGGACAGGGGTCTACGAGCAGTACTTC. Looking up the rest from reference TRBV2 and TRBJ2-7 gives the full variable domain: EPEVTQTPSHQVTQMGQEVILRCVPISNHLYFYWYRQILGQKVEFLVSFYNNEISEKSEIFDDQFSVERPDGSNFTLKIRSTKLEDSAMYFCASSERTGVYEQYFGPGTRLTVT.

This chain links TRBV9 with TRBJ1-1; weak D call: TRBD1 (5 bases). Between the trimmed V and J ends, which lost 0 bases and 1 base, there was a span of 13 bases. CDR1 and CDR2 (germline): SGDLS, YYNGEE. The CDR3 sequence is 16 residues long. Here the CDR3 DNA reads TGTGCCAGCAGCGTAGGAGGTGGGGCGTCGAACACTGAAGCTTTCTTT. Translation gives CASSVGGGASNTEAFF.

This chain connects TRBV13 to TRBJ2-5; no clear D gene. With the DNA end fitting TRBJ2-7 better, the J assignment may be wrong. This CDR3 has 14 amino acids. The germline V gene encodes CDR1 PRHDT and CDR2 FYEKMQ (reference sequence). CDR3 sequence: CASSPPLSSYEQYF. CDR3 sequence (DNA): TGTGCCAGCAGCCCCCCTTTGAGCTCCTACGAGCAGTACTTC.

This clone was recorded many times. The chain links TRBV5-1 to TRBJ2-1; the D gene could be TRBD1 or TRBD2 (5 bases each). With 3 bases removed from V and 5 bases from J, the gap between germline ends came to 12 bases. This CDR3 is built from 14 residues. CDR1 and CDR2 (germline): SGHRS, YFSETQ. CDR3 sequence: CASSSGTGNNEQFF. CDR3 coding DNA: TGCGCCAGCAGCTCGGGGACCGGAAACAATGAGCAGTTCTTC.

The V and J genes are TRBV15 and TRBJ2-2, with unresolved D. CDR3 length: 15 residues. Per germline, CDR1 LNHNV and CDR2 YYDKDF (reference sequence). Trimming shortened V by 1 base and J by 4 bases, and 10 bases separated the two germline ends. The CDR3 sequence: CATSRASTGTGELFF. In nucleotides, the CDR3 is TGTGCCACCAGCAGAGCCTCAACGGGCACCGGGGAGCTGTTTTTT.

V usage is TRBV7-2 and J usage is TRBJ2-3; tentatively, D is TRBD2 (6 bases). CDR3 size: 15 residues. Germline V gene sequence: CDR1 SGHTA, CDR2 FQGNSA. V lost 1 base, J lost 0 bases, and 8 bases lay in between. The CDR3 DNA is TGTGCCAGCAGCTTAGGCGGGGTTAGCACAGATACGCAGTATTTT. Its translation: CASSLGGVSTDTQYF.

V and J are TRBV7-8 and TRBJ2-1; D is unclear. The V gene lost 2 bases and the J gene lost 4 bases, with 6 bases spanning the gap. The CDR3 covers 13 residues. Looked up from germline, CDR1 is SGHVS and CDR2 is FQNEAQ. This CDR3 is CASSLLLYNEQFF. In nucleotides, the CDR3 is TGTGCCAGCAGCTTACTCCTTTACAATGAGCAGTTCTTC.

As for this clone: A read error may account for a junction end that differs from germline. The chain has TRBV19 and TRBJ2-4; weak D call: TRBD1 (6 bases). Looked up from germline, CDR1 is LNHDA and CDR2 is SQIVND (reference sequence). The CDR3 runs 11 residues. CDR3 region: CASTTPDRGDF. The CDR3 DNA is TGTGCCAGTACTACCCCGGACAGAGGTGACTTC.